Below are 9 T cell receptor beta chains sequenced from a single sample in a study of T cells in Graves' hyperthyroidism and ophthalmopathy. Amplification targeted TCR beta CDR3 regions from RNA transcripts. In the first-round RT-PCR of the TCR CDR3, the HTBI primer set was used. Each CDR3 protein is one row after TCRdb ran MiXCR on the multiplex PCR reads. The repertoire holds about 480,000 distinct CDR3 sequences, with approximately 22% as singletons. Sequencing was performed on blood. The receptors shown here come from a woman in her 70s with Graves' ophthalmopathy.

This clonotype was seen ten or more times. The chain uses TRBV20-1 and TRBJ2-7; 8 nucleotides agree with TRBD1. J lost 4 bases, V lost 1 base, and 6 bases had no gene match. The CDR3 sequence is 14 residues long. The germline CDR1 and CDR2 sequences are DFQATT and SNEGSKA (reference sequence). CDR3 in amino acids: CSARGGQGAYEQYF. CDR3 coding DNA: TGCAGTGCTAGAGGTGGACAGGGCGCTTACGAGCAGTACTTC.

The rearrangement joins TRBV2 to TRBJ2-5; D is undetermined. Trimming removed 4 bases from V and 5 bases from J, with 5 bases in between. The CDR3 has 11 residues. CDR1 is SNHLY, CDR2 FYNNEI, per germline. The CDR3 DNA reads TGTGCCAGCAGTGTGCGGGAGACCCAGTACTTC. It codes for CASSVRETQYF. Complete variable domain (other parts from reference TRBV2 and TRBJ2-5): EPEVTQTPSHQVTQMGQEVILRCVPISNHLYFYWYRQILGQKVEFLVSFYNNEISEKSEIFDDQFSVERPDGSNFTLKIRSTKLEDSAMYFCASSVRETQYFGPGTRLLVL.

The V and J genes are TRBV6-1 and TRBJ2-7; 9 bases align to TRBD2. CDR1 and CDR2 from the germline V gene are MNHNS and SASEGT. The CDR3 has 14 residues. After removal of 6 bases from V and 6 bases from J, the junction contained 9 bases not matched to a gene. The CDR3, as DNA: TGTGCCAGCAGCCTGAATAGCGGGAGAGGCGAGCAGTACTTC. This encodes CASSLNSGRGEQYF.

The chain recombines TRBV6-1 with TRBJ1-6; no clear D. Deletions cut 5 bases from V and 0 bases from J, with 14 bases between. Per germline, CDR1 MNHNS and CDR2 SASEGT. CDR3 size: 17 residues. CDR3 loop: CASSKTGLGSYNSPLHF. CDR3 sequence (DNA): TGTGCCAGCAGTAAGACGGGCCTGGGCTCCTATAATTCACCCCTCCACTTT.

This rearrangement joins TRBV29-1 to TRBJ2-5; D is perhaps TRBD1 or TRBD2 (6 bases each). The CDR3 has 15 amino acids. V lost 3 bases to trimming and J lost 2 bases, with 16 bases between them. CDR1 SQVTM and CDR2 ANQGSEA come from the germline V gene. CDR3 protein: CSVDLAGGGQETQYF. The CDR3 coding sequence is TGCAGCGTTGATCTAGCCGGAGGGGGGCAAGAGACCCAGTACTTC. Drawing the rest from reference TRBV29-1 and TRBJ2-5, the complete variable domain is SAVISQKPSRDICQRGTSLTIQCQVDSQVTMMFWYRQQPGQSLTLIATANQGSEATYESGFVIDKFPISRPNLTFSTLTVSNMSPEDSSIYLCSVDLAGGGQETQYFGPGTRLLVL.

This clonotype was detected ten times or more. This CDR3 reads CSATRQGNTEAFF. The CDR3 coding sequence is TGCAGTGCTACCCGACAGGGAAACACTGAAGCTTTCTTT. The chain joins TRBV20-1 to TRBJ1-1, with 7 positions matching TRBD1. After removal of 4 bases from V and 2 bases from J, the junction contained 4 bases not matched to a gene. The germline V gene encodes CDR1 DFQATT and CDR2 SNEGSKA (reference sequence). The CDR3 is 13 residues long.

This clonotype was detected ten times or more. V and J are TRBV9 and TRBJ2-1; 10 nucleotides line up with TRBD1. The germline gives CDR1 SGDLS, CDR2 YYNGEE. The trim removed 6 bases at V and 4 bases at J, leaving 7 bases unmatched. This CDR3 has 15 residues. The CDR3 here is CASTAKGQGYNEQFF. Written as DNA, the CDR3 is TGTGCCAGCACCGCGAAGGGACAGGGGTACAATGAGCAGTTCTTC.

This clonotype was recorded at least ten times. The rearrangement links TRBV7-2 to TRBJ2-5; 8 bases map to TRBD2. J gave up 4 bases and V 4 bases, and 5 bases lay outside the gene matches. The CDR3 totals 14 residues. Looked up from germline, CDR1 is SGHTA and CDR2 is FQGNSA. CDR3 DNA sequence: TGTGCCAGCAGCTGGACTAGCATAGGAGAGACCCAGTACTTC. This codes for CASSWTSIGETQYF.

This clonotype was found a few times. The chain combines TRBV6-2 or TRBV6-3 with TRBJ2-3; D gene unclear. This CDR3 has 13 residues. Trimming took 2 bases from V and 8 from J, leaving 11 bases between them. Germline V gene lookup returns CDR1 MNHEY and CDR2 SVGEGT. CDR3 in amino acids: CASSYLWEVTQYF. For the CDR3, the DNA is TGTGCCAGCAGTTACCTGTGGGAAGTTACGCAGTATTTT.